Listed below are T cell receptor beta chains from one sample, sequenced in a study of breast tumors, draining lymph nodes, adjacent tissues. Each CDR3 protein gets one entry after TCRdb re-called the multiplex PCR reads with MiXCR. The sample records around 300,000 distinct CDR3 sequences, over 30% being singletons. Material: axillary lymph node tissue. All receptors come from a female donor with breast cancer. Some clones in this sample may be carry-over from other donors' samples. CDR3s include the opening cysteine and the closing phenylalanine or tryptophan. Fields, in order: CDR3 DNA, CDR3 protein, clone size, J gene, D gene, V gene. D genes are given only for firm matches. Clone size is not always given. Where it is, it says once, few, many or a class for expanded clones.

CDR3nt: TGTGCCAGCAGCTTAGCGCGACCCTTTAATAATTCACCCCTCCACTTT
CDR3aa: CASSLARPFNNSPLHF
abundance: many
j_gene: TRBJ1-6
d_gene: .
v_gene: TRBV7-9

CDR3nt: TGTGCCAGCAGCTACCGGGACAGGGGGCTTCAGCCCCAGCATTTT
CDR3aa: CASSYRDRGLQPQHF
abundance: many
j_gene: TRBJ1-5
d_gene: TRBD1
v_gene: TRBV5-6

CDR3nt: TGTGCTAGTGGTTTGGTAGGGTTGGTTTATAATTCACCCCTCCACTTT
CDR3aa: CASGLVGLVYNSPLHF
abundance: many
j_gene: TRBJ1-6
d_gene: .
v_gene: TRBV12-5

CDR3nt: TGTGCCAGCAGCTTAAGAGGGGAAGCCACCGGGGAGCTGTTTTTT
CDR3aa: CASSLRGEATGELFF
abundance: few
j_gene: TRBJ2-2
d_gene: .
v_gene: TRBV11-3

CDR3nt: TGTGCCAGCAACTGGGCCGGCCAGAACACTGAAGCTTTCTTT
CDR3aa: CASNWAGQNTEAFF
abundance: .
j_gene: TRBJ1-1
d_gene: .
v_gene: TRBV6-5

CDR3nt: TGTGCCAGCCAGCTCTCTGGGGCCAACGTCCTGACTTTC
CDR3aa: CASQLSGANVLTF
abundance: few
j_gene: TRBJ2-6
d_gene: .
v_gene: TRBV3-1

CDR3nt: TGTGCCAGCAGCTTAGATAGGGACCGCCGCCTCTACGAGCAGTACTTC
CDR3aa: CASSLDRDRRLYEQYF
abundance: many
j_gene: TRBJ2-7
d_gene: .
v_gene: TRBV7-2

CDR3nt: TGTGCCAGCAGCAGAGCGGGAGGCAGTGGTGTGCAGTCCTTC
CDR3aa: CASSRAGGSGVQSF
abundance: .
j_gene: TRBJ2-1
d_gene: TRBD2
v_gene: TRBV14

CDR3nt: TGCGTCAGCAGCTTGGGGGCGGGTCGGAGGCATGGCTACACCTTC
CDR3aa: CVSSLGAGRRHGYTF
abundance: .
j_gene: TRBJ1-2
d_gene: .
v_gene: TRBV5-1

CDR3nt: TGTGCCAGCAGCTTGCTCCCGGACAGTGGACGGCCCCAGCATTTT
CDR3aa: CASSLLPDSGRPQHF
abundance: many
j_gene: TRBJ1-5
d_gene: .
v_gene: TRBV5-5

CDR3nt: TGTGCCAGCAGCCGCGGGGAGGCCGCCACCTACGAGCAGTACTTC
CDR3aa: CASSRGEAATYEQYF
abundance: many
j_gene: TRBJ2-7
d_gene: .
v_gene: TRBV7-2

CDR3nt: TGCAGTGCTAGAGACGATATGGCCAGATACCCAATGCGCTACGAGCAGTACTTC
CDR3aa: CSARDDMARYPMRYEQYF
abundance: many
j_gene: TRBJ2-7
d_gene: .
v_gene: TRBV20-1

CDR3nt: TGCAGTGCTAGAACCGCTCGAGGGGAGGAGACCCAGTACTTC
CDR3aa: CSARTARGEETQYF
abundance: many
j_gene: TRBJ2-5
d_gene: .
v_gene: TRBV20-1

CDR3nt: TGCAGGGCACGGACTAGCGGTTTCTACAATGAGCAGTTCTTC
CDR3aa: CRARTSGFYNEQFF
abundance: many
j_gene: TRBJ2-1
d_gene: TRBD2
v_gene: TRBV20-1

CDR3nt: TGTGCCAGCAGCCAGGACGGGAATGAGCAGTTCTTC
CDR3aa: CASSQDGNEQFF
abundance: many
j_gene: TRBJ2-1
d_gene: .
v_gene: TRBV4-2

CDR3nt: TGTGCCAGCAGTTTTCCCGGGCAAGAGACCCAGTACTTC
CDR3aa: CASSFPGQETQYF
abundance: .
j_gene: TRBJ2-5
d_gene: .
v_gene: TRBV28

CDR3nt: TGTGCCACCAGCAGAGTACTCTCTGTGGGGGAAGAGCAGTTCTTC
CDR3aa: CATSRVLSVGEEQFF
abundance: many
j_gene: TRBJ2-1
d_gene: .
v_gene: TRBV15

CDR3nt: TGTGCCAGCAGTGCTAGAGCTGCGGAGGTAGGGTATGGCTACACCTTC
CDR3aa: CASSARAAEVGYGYTF
abundance: .
j_gene: TRBJ1-2
d_gene: .
v_gene: TRBV25-1

CDR3nt: TGTGCCAGCAGCCAAGATCCGGGACTAGCGGGAGCAGATACGCAGTATTTT
CDR3aa: CASSQDPGLAGADTQYF
abundance: .
j_gene: TRBJ2-3
d_gene: TRBD2
v_gene: TRBV3-1

CDR3nt: TGTGCCAGCCGGGACAGGGGTGGCTACAATGAGCAGTTCTTC
CDR3aa: CASRDRGGYNEQFF
abundance: .
j_gene: TRBJ2-1
d_gene: TRBD1
v_gene: TRBV2

CDR3nt: TGCGCCAGCAGCTTGGGCGGCTCGAGGGATACGCAGTATTTT
CDR3aa: CASSLGGSRDTQYF
abundance: many
j_gene: TRBJ2-3
d_gene: .
v_gene: TRBV5-1

CDR3nt: TGTGCCAGCAGCTTCCTCGGGGGTCGGGACACCGGGGAGCTGTTTTTT
CDR3aa: CASSFLGGRDTGELFF
abundance: many
j_gene: TRBJ2-2
d_gene: .
v_gene: TRBV6-6

CDR3nt: TGTGCCACCAGGCGCCTTGCAACTAATGAAAAACTGTTTTTT
CDR3aa: CATRRLATNEKLFF
abundance: .
j_gene: TRBJ1-4
d_gene: .
v_gene: TRBV24-1

CDR3nt: TGCAGTGCACCCGACAGGGGGCGTGGACAGCCCCAGCATTTT
CDR3aa: CSAPDRGRGQPQHF
abundance: .
j_gene: TRBJ1-5
d_gene: TRBD1
v_gene: TRBV20-1

CDR3nt: TGTGCCAGCAATGAGGTCGGGGAGCTGTTTTTT
CDR3aa: CASNEVGELFF
abundance: many
j_gene: TRBJ2-2
d_gene: .
v_gene: TRBV6-2/TRBV6-3

CDR3nt: TGTGCCAGCAGCCCCCGGGTGGACGGGGATGAGCAGTTCTTC
CDR3aa: CASSPRVDGDEQFF
abundance: many
j_gene: TRBJ2-1
d_gene: .
v_gene: TRBV11-2

CDR3nt: TGTGCCTGGAGTGTACGAAAGGCGGTAGCCCACGAGCAGTACTTC
CDR3aa: CAWSVRKAVAHEQYF
abundance: once
j_gene: TRBJ2-7
d_gene: .
v_gene: TRBV30

CDR3nt: TGCGCCAGGGTCCAAGCAGATACGCAGTATTTT
CDR3aa: CARVQADTQYF
abundance: .
j_gene: TRBJ2-3
d_gene: .
v_gene: TRBV5-1

CDR3nt: TGTGCCAGCAGCTTAGGACCGGGACAGGCGGTGGGCTACCCCTTC
CDR3aa: CASSLGPGQAVGYPF
abundance: many
j_gene: TRBJ1-2
d_gene: TRBD1
v_gene: TRBV7-6

CDR3nt: TGTGCCAGCAGCGTAAAAACTTTAGCGGGTCGTCAGCCCCAGCATTTT
CDR3aa: CASSVKTLAGRQPQHF
abundance: .
j_gene: TRBJ1-5
d_gene: .
v_gene: TRBV9

CDR3nt: TGCAGTGCTAGAGCAAGGCGGGACCACCCAGAGACCCAGTACTTC
CDR3aa: CSARARRDHPETQYF
abundance: .
j_gene: TRBJ2-5
d_gene: .
v_gene: TRBV20-1

CDR3nt: TGTGCCAGCAGCCAAGTAGGAACGGGGGAGCTGTTTTTT
CDR3aa: CASSQVGTGELFF
abundance: many
j_gene: TRBJ2-2
d_gene: .
v_gene: TRBV14

CDR3nt: TGTGCCAGCAGCTTGGAAGTAAACAATGAGCAGTTCTTC
CDR3aa: CASSLEVNNEQFF
abundance: many
j_gene: TRBJ2-1
d_gene: .
v_gene: TRBV5-4

CDR3nt: TGTGCCAGCAGTGGGGACAGCAGCCAAGAGACCCAGTACTTC
CDR3aa: CASSGDSSQETQYF
abundance: many
j_gene: TRBJ2-5
d_gene: TRBD1
v_gene: TRBV2

CDR3nt: TGCGCCAGCAGCCGGTCCACGACTAGCGGGTTGACGCAGTATTTT
CDR3aa: CASSRSTTSGLTQYF
abundance: many
j_gene: TRBJ2-3
d_gene: TRBD2
v_gene: TRBV4-1

CDR3nt: TGTGCCCGAATGCGGAGCTCCAATCAGCCCCAGCATTTT
CDR3aa: CARMRSSNQPQHF
abundance: few
j_gene: TRBJ1-5
d_gene: .
v_gene: TRBV30